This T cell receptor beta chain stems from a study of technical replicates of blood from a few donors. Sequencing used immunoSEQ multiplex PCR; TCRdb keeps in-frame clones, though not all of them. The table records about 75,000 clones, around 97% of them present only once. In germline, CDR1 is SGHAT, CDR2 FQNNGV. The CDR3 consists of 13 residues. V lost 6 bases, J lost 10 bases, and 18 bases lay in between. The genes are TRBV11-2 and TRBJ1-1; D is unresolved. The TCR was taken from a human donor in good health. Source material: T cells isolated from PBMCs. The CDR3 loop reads CASRPPGGARAFF. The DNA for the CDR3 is TGTGCCAGCAGACCCCCAGGAGGCGCGCGAGCTTTCTTT.